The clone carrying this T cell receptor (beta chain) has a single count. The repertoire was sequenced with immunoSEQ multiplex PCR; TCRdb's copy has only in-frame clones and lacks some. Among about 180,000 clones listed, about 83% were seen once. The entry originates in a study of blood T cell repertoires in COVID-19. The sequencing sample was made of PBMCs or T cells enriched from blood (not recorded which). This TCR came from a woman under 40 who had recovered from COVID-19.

CDR3 nucleotides: TGTGCCAGCAGCCACCGGGGACTACCCTACGAGCAGTACTTC. Its translation is CASSHRGLPYEQYF. The gene calls are TRBV3-1 (or the pseudogene TRBV3-2) and TRBJ2-7; 7 nucleotides line up with TRBD2. The V gene's germline CDR1 is LGHDT and CDR2 YNNKEL (reference sequence). V dropped 3 bases and J dropped 2; count of bases not matched to a gene: 4. The CDR3 spans 14 residues.